This T cell receptor beta chain was identified in a study of blood T cell repertoires in COVID-19. The CDR3 is made up of 17 amino acids. Per the germline V gene, CDR1 is SEHNR and CDR2 is FQNEAQ (reference sequence). With 4 bases removed from V and 4 bases from J, the gap between germline ends came to 20 bases. Data came from immunoSEQ multiplex PCR; TCRdb stores just in-frame clones and leaves some out. The table has more than 110,000 clones, roughly 83% seen once; the top ten hold under 5.5%. The rearrangement uses TRBV7-9 and TRBJ1-3; unclear D gene. Specimen: PBMCs or T cells enriched from blood (not recorded which). The receptor's source is a man aged 35-49 years with acute COVID-19. The CDR3 sequence: CASSSHPRSVSGNTIYF. In nucleotides, the CDR3 is TGTGCCAGCAGCTCACACCCCCGTTCTGTGTCCGGAAACACCATATATTTT.